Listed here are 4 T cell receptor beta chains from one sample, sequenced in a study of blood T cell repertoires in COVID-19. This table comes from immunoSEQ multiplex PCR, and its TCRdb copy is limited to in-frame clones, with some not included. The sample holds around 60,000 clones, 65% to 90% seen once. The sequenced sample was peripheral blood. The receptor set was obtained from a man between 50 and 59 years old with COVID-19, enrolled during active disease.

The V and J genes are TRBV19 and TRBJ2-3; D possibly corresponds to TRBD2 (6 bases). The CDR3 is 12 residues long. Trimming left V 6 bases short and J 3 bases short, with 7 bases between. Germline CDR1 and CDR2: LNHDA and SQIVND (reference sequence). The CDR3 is CASRGGTDTQYF. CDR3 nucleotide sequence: TGTGCCAGTAGGGGGGGTACAGATACGCAGTATTTT.

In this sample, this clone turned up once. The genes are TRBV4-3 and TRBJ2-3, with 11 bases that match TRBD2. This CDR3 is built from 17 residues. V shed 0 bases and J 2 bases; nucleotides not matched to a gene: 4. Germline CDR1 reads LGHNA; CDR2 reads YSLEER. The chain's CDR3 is CASSQDRLAGNTDTQYF. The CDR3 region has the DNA TGCGCCAGCAGCCAAGATCGACTAGCGGGAAACACAGATACGCAGTATTTT.

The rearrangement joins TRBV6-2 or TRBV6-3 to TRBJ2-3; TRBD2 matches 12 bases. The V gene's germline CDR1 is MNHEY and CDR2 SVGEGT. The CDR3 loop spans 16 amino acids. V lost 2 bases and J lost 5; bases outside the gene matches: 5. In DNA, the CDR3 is TGTGCCAGCAGTTACACCCGGACTAGCGGGAAAGATACGCAGTATTTT. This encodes CASSYTRTSGKDTQYF.

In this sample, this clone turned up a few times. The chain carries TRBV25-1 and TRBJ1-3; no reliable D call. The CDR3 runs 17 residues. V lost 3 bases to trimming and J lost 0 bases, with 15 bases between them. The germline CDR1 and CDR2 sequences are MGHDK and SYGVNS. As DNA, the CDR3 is TGTGCCAGCAGTGATATGAGCGGACCTACCTCTGGAAACACCATATATTTT. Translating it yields CASSDMSGPTSGNTIYF. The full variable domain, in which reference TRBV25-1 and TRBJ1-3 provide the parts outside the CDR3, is EADIYQTPRYLVIGTGKKITLECSQTMGHDKMYWYQQDPGMELHLIHYSYGVNSTEKGDLSSESTVSRIRTEHFPLTLESARPSHTSQYLCASSDMSGPTSGNTIYFGEGSWLTVV.